This TCR beta chain stems from a study of T cell changes during pregnancy in multiple sclerosis. Method: immunoSEQ multiplex PCR; TCRdb's copy keeps in-frame clones and lacks some. The repertoire includes about 11,000 clones, 85% to 95% of them detected once, and under 0.3% sits in the top ten. The TCR sequence derives from a female donor with multiple sclerosis, enrolled in a pregnancy study. Specimen: CD4+ T cells from peripheral blood mononuclear cells, collected before pregnancy.

The DNA for the CDR3 is TGTGCCAGTAGTACTCTAGCGGACTACGAGCAGTACTTC. Amino acids: CASSTLADYEQYF. The J gene is TRBJ2-7, the V gene TRBV19; TRBD2 aligns across 7 bases. V dropped 4 bases and J dropped 3; count of bases not matched to a gene: 3. The CDR3 is 13 residues long. Germline V lookup: CDR1 LNHDA, CDR2 SQIVND (reference sequence). The complete variable domain, with remaining parts taken from reference TRBV19 and TRBJ2-7, reads DGGITQSPKYLFRKEGQNVTLSCEQNLNHDAMYWYRQDPGQGLRLIYYSQIVNDFQKGDIAEGYSVSREKKESFPLTVTSAQKNPTAFYLCASSTLADYEQYFGPGTRLTVT.